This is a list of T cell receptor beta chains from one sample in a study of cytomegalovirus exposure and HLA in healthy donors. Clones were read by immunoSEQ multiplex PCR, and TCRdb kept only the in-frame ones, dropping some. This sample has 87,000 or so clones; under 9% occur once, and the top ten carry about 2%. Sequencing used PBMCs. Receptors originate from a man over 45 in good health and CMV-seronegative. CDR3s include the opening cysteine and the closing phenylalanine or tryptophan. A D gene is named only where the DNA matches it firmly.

CDR3: CASSQPTDTQYF
V: TRBV4-2
D: NA
J: TRBJ2-3

CDR3: CASILGGGTGELFF
V: TRBV5-1
D: NA
J: TRBJ2-2

CDR3: CASRDGDHGYTF
V: TRBV28
D: NA
J: TRBJ1-2

CDR3: CASSPTGARNQPQHF
V: TRBV19
D: TRBD1
J: TRBJ1-5

CDR3: CASSPRGRGDSYNEQFF
V: TRBV18
D: TRBD2
J: TRBJ2-1

CDR3: CASSREETQYF
V: TRBV5-5
D: NA
J: TRBJ2-5

CDR3: CASSLPSLRGEQYF
V: TRBV13
D: NA
J: TRBJ2-7

CDR3: CASSPRGNTEAFF
V: TRBV7-3
D: NA
J: TRBJ1-1

CDR3: CASSYWASGQETQYF
V: TRBV6-5
D: NA
J: TRBJ2-5

CDR3: CASSFSTSGGEQFF
V: TRBV27
D: NA
J: TRBJ2-1

CDR3: CATSRDMSGDGNTIYF
V: TRBV15
D: NA
J: TRBJ1-3

CDR3: CASSQDRGLTGELFF
V: TRBV5-1
D: TRBD1
J: TRBJ2-2

CDR3: CATSRDIGGPLPSEQYF
V: TRBV15
D: NA
J: TRBJ2-7

CDR3: CSVERGTGARDTQYF
V: TRBV29-1
D: TRBD1
J: TRBJ2-3

CDR3: CASKGGRAGNTIYF
V: TRBV6-1
D: NA
J: TRBJ1-3

CDR3: CAISEFGTKNTEAFF
V: TRBV10-3
D: NA
J: TRBJ1-1

CDR3: CASSLDRLNTEAFF
V: TRBV27
D: TRBD1
J: TRBJ1-1

CDR3: CASSVGLGFPETQYF
V: TRBV19
D: TRBD2
J: TRBJ2-5

CDR3: CASSLRTSAETQYF
V: TRBV27
D: TRBD2
J: TRBJ2-5

CDR3: CASSYSYEQYF
V: TRBV5-8
D: NA
J: TRBJ2-7

CDR3: CASSPPGLAGGDTQYF
V: TRBV18
D: TRBD2
J: TRBJ2-3

CDR3: CASSSGTGAYEQYF
V: TRBV7-9
D: TRBD1
J: TRBJ2-7